Listed below are T cell receptor beta chains from one sample, sequenced in a study of T cell repertoires in cytomegalovirus infection. In TCRdb, the reads were re-called with MiXCR into one record per CDR3 protein. The repertoire has 510,000 or so distinct CDR3 sequences, about 30% of them found once; the top ten carry 13%. Sequenced input: PBMCs. The receptors originated from a human donor in good health (CMV status not recorded). Some clones in this sample may be carry-over from other donors' samples. CDR3s include the opening cysteine and the closing phenylalanine or tryptophan. The order of the fields is D gene, J gene, V gene, clone size, CDR3 protein, CDR3 DNA. A D gene is named only where the DNA matches it firmly. Where a row states a size, it is once, few, many or the class of an expanded clone; other rows omit it.

TRBD1	TRBJ1-2	TRBV19	-	CASSARKTGGANYGYTF	TGTGCCAGTAGTGCACGGAAGACAGGGGGAGCTAACTATGGCTACACCTTC
-	TRBJ2-1	TRBV7-8	few	CASRLAGSGEQFF	TGTGCCAGCCGCCTAGCTGGCAGTGGTGAGCAGTTCTTC
-	TRBJ1-1	TRBV28	once	CASSRLGDRTEAFF	TGTGCCAGCAGTCGCCTGGGGGATCGAACTGAAGCTTTCTTT
-	TRBJ2-3	TRBV5-1	-	CASSLARPSDPSTDTQYF	TGCGCCAGCAGCTTGGCCCGCCCCTCCGATCCTAGCACAGATACGCAGTATTTT
-	TRBJ2-1	TRBV15	-	CATSRGAPRFSLVDEQFF	TGTGCCACCAGCAGAGGAGCTCCGAGGTTCTCATTGGTCGATGAGCAGTTCTTC
-	TRBJ2-1	TRBV7-3	few	CASSGDSGTGPYEQFF	TGTGCCAGCAGTGGCGACTCCGGGACTGGCCCGTATGAGCAGTTCTTC
TRBD1	TRBJ2-7	TRBV7-6	many	CASSGQGVYDEQYF	TGTGCCAGCAGTGGACAGGGTGTTTACGACGAGCAGTACTTC
-	TRBJ2-1	TRBV14	many	CASSQRLLGVYNEQFF	TGTGCCAGCAGCCAACGTCTCCTGGGGGTCTACAATGAGCAGTTCTTC
-	TRBJ2-7	TRBV6-1	-	CASIDGGNGPLSYEQYF	TGTGCCAGCATTGATGGCGGTAACGGGCCCCTCTCCTACGAGCAGTACTTC
-	TRBJ2-3	TRBV7-2	few	CASSKGGEDTQYF	TGTGCCAGCAGTAAGGGGGGGGAAGATACGCAGTATTTT
-	TRBJ2-7	TRBV7-3	-	CASSLMKSTEQYF	TGTGCCAGCAGCTTAATGAAGTCGACCGAGCAGTACTTC
TRBD1	TRBJ2-3	TRBV2	-	CASSGDRGTDTQYF	TGTGCCAGCAGTGGGGACAGGGGAACAGATACGCAGTATTTT
-	TRBJ2-1	TRBV6-2/TRBV6-3	-	CASSNSGDEQFF	TGTGCCAGCAGCAACTCCGGGGATGAGCAGTTCTTC
-	TRBJ2-1	TRBV12-3/TRBV12-4	few	CASRAGTGDNEQFF	TGTGCCAGCAGGGCCGGGACTGGAGACAATGAGCAGTTCTTC
-	TRBJ2-4	TRBV6-1	-	CASSEGGQGIKNIQYF	TGTGCCAGCAGTGAAGGGGGGCAGGGAATAAAAAACATTCAGTACTTC
-	TRBJ1-2	TRBV5-1	-	CASSLAGEGHGYTF	TGCGCCAGCAGCTTGGCAGGGGAAGGCCATGGCTACACCTTC
-	TRBJ2-6	TRBV6-5	-	CASSPISGANVLTF	TGTGCCAGCAGCCCGATCTCTGGGGCCAACGTCCTGACTTTC
TRBD2	TRBJ2-7	TRBV9	-	CASSPSGREQYF	TGTGCCAGCAGCCCTAGCGGCAGAGAGCAGTACTTC
-	TRBJ1-2	TRBV7-2	few	CASSHGVYGYTF	TGTGCCAGCAGCCACGGGGTTTATGGCTACACCTTC
-	TRBJ2-1	TRBV7-2	many	CASSRDAPRPSEQFF	TGTGCCAGCAGCAGGGACGCCCCCCGTCCCAGTGAGCAGTTCTTC
-	TRBJ2-7	TRBV7-6	few	CASSPGAGWNYEQYF	TGTGCCAGCAGCCCGGGCGCAGGATGGAACTACGAGCAGTACTTC
TRBD2	TRBJ2-3	TRBV11-2	-	CASSLVGTSGSADTQYF	TGTGCCAGCAGCTTAGTTGGGACTAGCGGGAGCGCAGATACGCAGTATTTT
-	TRBJ1-4	TRBV12-3/TRBV12-4	-	CASGPGLSATNEKLFF	TGTGCCAGCGGGCCCGGCCTCTCCGCAACTAATGAAAAACTGTTTTTT
TRBD1	TRBJ2-6	TRBV19	-	CASRPGRQGSGANVLTF	TGTGCCAGTAGGCCCGGCCGACAGGGCTCTGGGGCCAACGTCCTGACTTTC
-	TRBJ2-5	TRBV7-2	many	CASSLNNAGFFFETQYF	TGTGCCAGCAGCTTAAATAATGCGGGATTCTTCTTTGAGACCCAGTACTTC
TRBD1	TRBJ1-6	TRBV12-3/TRBV12-4	many	CASSWGQGANSPLHF	TGTGCCAGCAGTTGGGGACAGGGGGCGAATTCACCCCTCCACTTT
-	TRBJ2-2	TRBV6-2/TRBV6-3	few	CASRQNTNTGELFF	TGTGCCAGCAGACAGAATACGAACACCGGGGAGCTGTTTTTT
TRBD2	TRBJ2-3	TRBV19	-	CASSTGLAGAPDTQYF	TGTGCCAGTAGTACCGGACTAGCGGGAGCTCCAGATACGCAGTATTTT
-	TRBJ2-3	TRBV20-1	few	CSAERGLRGETDTQYF	TGCAGTGCGGAACGGGGACTGCGGGGCGAGACAGATACGCAGTATTTT
TRBD1	TRBJ1-1	TRBV6-2/TRBV6-3	-	CASSLGTVLIEAFF	TGTGCCAGCAGTTTAGGGACAGTACTAATCGAAGCTTTCTTT
TRBD1	TRBJ2-1	TRBV11-1	few	CASSPWGQGTYNEQFF	TGTGCCAGCAGCCCCTGGGGACAGGGGACTTACAATGAGCAGTTCTTC
-	TRBJ2-1	TRBV4-1	-	CASKEAESSYNEQFF	TGCGCCAGCAAAGAGGCGGAGAGCTCCTACAATGAGCAGTTCTTC
-	TRBJ2-1	TRBV7-2	many	CASSPANEQFF	TGTGCCAGCAGCCCGGCCAATGAGCAGTTCTTC
-	TRBJ2-3	TRBV28	few	CASSPMGPGRDTQYF	TGTGCCAGCAGCCCGATGGGACCAGGCCGGGATACGCAGTATTTT
-	TRBJ2-5	TRBV5-1	-	CASSLGGMGETQYF	TGCGCCAGCAGCTTAGGAGGGATGGGAGAGACCCAGTACTTC
-	TRBJ2-7	TRBV28	once	CASIGAGRDEQYF	TGTGCCAGCATCGGGGCAGGGCGGGACGAGCAGTACTTC
-	TRBJ2-5	TRBV7-2	many	CASSLGVRGGETQYF	TGTGCCAGCAGCTTAGGCGTCAGGGGAGGGGAGACCCAGTACTTC
TRBD1	TRBJ1-1	TRBV18	few	CASSLNRQGMNTEAFF	TGTGCCAGCTCGCTGAACAGACAGGGGATGAACACTGAAGCTTTCTTT
-	TRBJ1-2	TRBV28	many	CASSETAGYGYTF	TGTGCCAGCAGTGAAACTGCAGGGTATGGCTACACCTTC
TRBD2	TRBJ2-5	TRBV19	-	CASSISTGGETQYF	TGTGCCAGTAGTATCTCGACGGGAGGGGAGACCCAGTACTTC
-	TRBJ2-2	TRBV7-2	many	CASSRVRGHTGELFF	TGTGCCAGCAGCCGGGTCAGGGGTCACACCGGGGAGCTGTTTTTT